This T cell receptor (beta chain) was recorded in a study of high-grade serous ovarian cancer treatment subgroups. Study details: Samples averaged roughly 15,000 reads and thousands of unique TCR beta rearrangements.

Tumor samples were obtained before definitive surgery or chemotherapy. This clone was seen only once. What it recognizes is unknown. The study's findings and limits: Higher neoantigen levels went with greater TCR clonal relatedness.

Here immunoSEQ multiplex PCR was the method, and the copy in TCRdb shows in-frame clones only, minus some. The table shows some 10,000 clones, with approximately 79% occurring only once. J gave up 8 bases and V 5 bases, and 14 bases lay outside the gene matches. The germline CDR1 and CDR2 sequences are SGHTA and FQGNSA. The CDR3 runs to 15 residues. The chain joins TRBV7-2 to TRBJ1-2; TRBD1 matches 7 bases. The sequenced sample consisted of tumor tissue. The origin of this receptor is a human donor with high-grade serous ovarian cancer. The CDR3 DNA follows: TGTGCCAGCAGCATCCTACAGGGGCGAGGGGAAGGCTACACCTTC. It codes for CASSILQGRGEGYTF.